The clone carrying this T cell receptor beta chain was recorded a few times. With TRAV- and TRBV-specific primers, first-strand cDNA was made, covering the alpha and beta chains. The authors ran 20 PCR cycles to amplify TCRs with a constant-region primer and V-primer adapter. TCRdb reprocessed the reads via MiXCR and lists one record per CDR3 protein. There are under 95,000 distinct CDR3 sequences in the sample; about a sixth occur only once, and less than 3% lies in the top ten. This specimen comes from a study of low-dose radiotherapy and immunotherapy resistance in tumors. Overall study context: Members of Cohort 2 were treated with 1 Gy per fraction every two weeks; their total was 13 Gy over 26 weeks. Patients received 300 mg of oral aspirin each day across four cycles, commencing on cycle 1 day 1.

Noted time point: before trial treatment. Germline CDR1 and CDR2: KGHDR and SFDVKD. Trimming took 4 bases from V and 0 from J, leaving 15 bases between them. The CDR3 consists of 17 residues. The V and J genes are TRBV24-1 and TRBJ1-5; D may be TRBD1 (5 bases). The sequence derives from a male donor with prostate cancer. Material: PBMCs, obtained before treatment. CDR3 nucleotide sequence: TGTGCCACCAGTGACGCGACAGTTGACCATAGCAATCAGCCCCAGCATTTT. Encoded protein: CATSDATVDHSNQPQHF.